The rows below give T cell receptor beta chains drawn from one sample of a study of blood T cell repertoires in COVID-19. Produced via immunoSEQ multiplex PCR; TCRdb's table is partial and in-frame only. The sample shows 150,000 or so clones, roughly 90% of them seen only once. The sequenced sample was PBMCs or T cells enriched from blood (not recorded which). The receptors here all came from a woman between 50 and 59 years old who had recovered from COVID-19. The CDR3 runs from the conserved cysteine through the conserved F or W. Fields, in order: J gene, D gene, clone size, V gene, CDR3 DNA, CDR3 protein. A D gene is named only where the DNA matches it firmly. Size values are once, few and many counts, or a class for expanded clones, and some rows have none.

>TRBJ1-3|NA|few|TRBV7-2
TGTGCCAGCACCACGAGGGGGGGTAGAAGCTCTGGAAACACCATATATTTT
CASTTRGGRSSGNTIYF
>TRBJ1-1|NA|NA|TRBV19
TGTGCCAGTAGTATCGGGGGTGAAGCTTTCTTT
CASSIGGEAFF
>TRBJ1-1|TRBD1|NA|TRBV3-1/TRBV3-2
TGTGCCAGCAGCCAAGTGGCCAGGGGGCGGACTGAAGCTTTCTTT
CASSQVARGRTEAFF
>TRBJ1-2|NA|NA|TRBV4-3
TGCGCCAGCAGCCACAATCCAGGCTCGTCCAGAGCTAACTATGGCTACACCTTC
CASSHNPGSSRANYGYTF
>TRBJ1-2|TRBD1|NA|TRBV7-2
TGTGCCAGCAGCCCTAGGACAGGGGATTACACCTTC
CASSPRTGDYTF
>TRBJ2-1|TRBD1|NA|TRBV11-3
TGTGCCAGCAGCTTAGATGCAGCGGACAGGGGGAACAATGAGCAGTTCTTC
CASSLDAADRGNNEQFF
>TRBJ1-5|TRBD1|NA|TRBV18
TGTGCCAGCTCACTGTACCCCGGGACAGGATCAGGGCCCCAGCATTTT
CASSLYPGTGSGPQHF
>TRBJ1-4|NA|NA|TRBV3-1/TRBV3-2
TGTGCCAGCAGCCAAGTTGGCGGGCGGGCAACTAATGAAAAACTGTTTTTT
CASSQVGGRATNEKLFF
>TRBJ2-3|TRBD2|NA|TRBV19
TGTGCCAGTAGTATAGGAGGTAGCGGGGGCGGCGGGGATACGCAGTATTTT
CASSIGGSGGGGDTQYF
>TRBJ1-5|TRBD1|NA|TRBV6-2/TRBV6-3
TGTGCCAGCAGTTACTCTCCGGACAGGGTCAATAGCAATCAGCCCCAGCATTTT
CASSYSPDRVNSNQPQHF
>TRBJ1-4|NA|NA|TRBV5-1
TGCGCCAGCAGCTTGGGCAGACAGGCTAATGAAAAACTGTTTTTT
CASSLGRQANEKLFF
>TRBJ2-7|NA|NA|TRBV6-5
TGTGCCAGCATGGGCGGGTTGAGCTCCTACGAGCAGTACTTC
CASMGGLSSYEQYF
>TRBJ2-1|TRBD2|NA|TRBV4-2
TGTGCCAGCAGCCAGGGGGGGGACCGCGACAATGAGCAGTTCTTC
CASSQGGDRDNEQFF
>TRBJ2-1|TRBD1|NA|TRBV18
TGTGCCAGCTCACGGGGACAGGGGGTCTACAATGAGCAGTTCTTC
CASSRGQGVYNEQFF
>TRBJ2-7|TRBD1|NA|TRBV6-5
TGTGCCAGCAGTCAGGGGGCCTGGGGGGAGCAGTACTTC
CASSQGAWGEQYF
>TRBJ2-6|NA|NA|TRBV19
TGTGCCAGCAGGGTGTCTGGGGCCAACGTCCTGACTTTC
CASRVSGANVLTF
>TRBJ2-5|TRBD2|NA|TRBV15
TGTGCCACCAGCAGGGGGGGACTAGTAGGGAAAGAGACCCAGTACTTC
CATSRGGLVGKETQYF